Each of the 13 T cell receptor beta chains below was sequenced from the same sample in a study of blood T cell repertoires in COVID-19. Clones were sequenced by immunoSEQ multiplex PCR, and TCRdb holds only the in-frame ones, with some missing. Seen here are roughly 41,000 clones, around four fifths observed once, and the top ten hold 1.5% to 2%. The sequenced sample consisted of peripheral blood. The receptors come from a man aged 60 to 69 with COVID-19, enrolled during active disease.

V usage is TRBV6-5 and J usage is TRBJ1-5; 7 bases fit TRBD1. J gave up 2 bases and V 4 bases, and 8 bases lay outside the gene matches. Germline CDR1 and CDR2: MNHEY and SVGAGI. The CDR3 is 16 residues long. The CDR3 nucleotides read TGTGCCAGCAGTTCCTCGCAGGGGGTTGGCAATCAGCCCCAGCATTTT. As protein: CASSSSQGVGNQPQHF.

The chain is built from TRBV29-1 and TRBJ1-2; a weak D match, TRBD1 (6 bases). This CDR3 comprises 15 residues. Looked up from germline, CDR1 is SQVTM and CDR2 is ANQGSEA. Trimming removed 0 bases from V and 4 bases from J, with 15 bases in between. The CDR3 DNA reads TGCAGCGTTGAAGATTTTCTGGACAGTGGCTATGGCTACACCTTC. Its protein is CSVEDFLDSGYGYTF. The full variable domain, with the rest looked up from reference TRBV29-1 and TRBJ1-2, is SAVISQKPSRDICQRGTSLTIQCQVDSQVTMMFWYRQQPGQSLTLIATANQGSEATYESGFVIDKFPISRPNLTFSTLTVSNMSPEDSSIYLCSVEDFLDSGYGYTFGSGTRLTVV.

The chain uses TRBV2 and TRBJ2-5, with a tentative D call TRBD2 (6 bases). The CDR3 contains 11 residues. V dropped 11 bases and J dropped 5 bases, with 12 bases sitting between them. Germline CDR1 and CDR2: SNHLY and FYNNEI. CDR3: CAGGESETQYF. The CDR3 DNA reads TGTGCCGGAGGGGAGAGTGAGACCCAGTACTTC.

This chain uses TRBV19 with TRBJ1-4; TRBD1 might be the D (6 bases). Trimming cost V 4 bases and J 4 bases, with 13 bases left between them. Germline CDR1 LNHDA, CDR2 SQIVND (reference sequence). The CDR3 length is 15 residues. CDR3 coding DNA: TGTGCCAGTAGTAAACGGACAGTGATTAATGAAAAACTGTTTTTT. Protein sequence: CASSKRTVINEKLFF.

The CDR3, as DNA: TGTGCCAGCAGCCCCCGGGCCACGACAGGGGGCTATGGCTACACCTTC. Translation: CASSPRATTGGYGYTF. This chain links TRBV13 with TRBJ1-2; 9 nucleotides line up with TRBD1. Germline values: CDR1 PRHDT, CDR2 FYEKMQ (reference sequence). The junction had 11 bases not matched to a gene; V was cut back by 5 bases and J by 4 bases. CDR3 length: 16 residues.

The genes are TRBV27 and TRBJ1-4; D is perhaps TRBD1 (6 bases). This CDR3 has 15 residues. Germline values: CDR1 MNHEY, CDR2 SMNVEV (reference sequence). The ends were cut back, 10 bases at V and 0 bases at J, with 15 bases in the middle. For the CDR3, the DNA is TGTGCCACCAGGGGTCCGAGGGCAACTAATGAAAAACTGTTTTTT. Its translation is CATRGPRATNEKLFF.

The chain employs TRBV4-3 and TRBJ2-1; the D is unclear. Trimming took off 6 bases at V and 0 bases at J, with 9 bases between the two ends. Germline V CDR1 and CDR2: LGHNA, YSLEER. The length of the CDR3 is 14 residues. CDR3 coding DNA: TGCGCCAGCAGTATACGGAGCTCCTACAATGAGCAGTTCTTC. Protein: CASSIRSSYNEQFF.

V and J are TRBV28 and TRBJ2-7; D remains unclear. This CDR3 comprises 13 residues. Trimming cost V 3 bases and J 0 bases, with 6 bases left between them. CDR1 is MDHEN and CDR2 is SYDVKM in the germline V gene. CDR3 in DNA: TGTGCCAGCAGTTTGCGGAACTCCTACGAGCAGTACTTC. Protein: CASSLRNSYEQYF.

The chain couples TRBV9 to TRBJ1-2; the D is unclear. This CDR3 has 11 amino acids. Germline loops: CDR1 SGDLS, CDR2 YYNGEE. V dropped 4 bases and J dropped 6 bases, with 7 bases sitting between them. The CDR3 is CASSRDDGYTF. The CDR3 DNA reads TGTGCCAGCAGCCGAGATGATGGCTACACCTTC.

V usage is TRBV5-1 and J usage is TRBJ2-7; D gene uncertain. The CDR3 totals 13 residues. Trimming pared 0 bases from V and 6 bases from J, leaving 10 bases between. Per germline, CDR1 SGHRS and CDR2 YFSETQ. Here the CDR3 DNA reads TGCGCCAGCAGCTTGGGCGGAGAAGGCGAGCAGTACTTC. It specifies CASSLGGEGEQYF.

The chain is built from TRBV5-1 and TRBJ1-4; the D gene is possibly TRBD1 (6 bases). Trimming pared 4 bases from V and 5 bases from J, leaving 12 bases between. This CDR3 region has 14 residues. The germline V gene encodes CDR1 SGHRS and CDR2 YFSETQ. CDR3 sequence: CASSTDRPNEKLFF. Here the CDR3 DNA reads TGCGCCAGCAGCACGGACAGACCAAATGAAAAACTGTTTTTT.

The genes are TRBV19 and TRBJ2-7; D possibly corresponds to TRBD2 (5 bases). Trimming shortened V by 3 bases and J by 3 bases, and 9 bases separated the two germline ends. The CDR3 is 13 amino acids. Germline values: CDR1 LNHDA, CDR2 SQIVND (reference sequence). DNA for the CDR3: TGTGCCAGTAGTATGGGTGCGGGCTACGAGCAGTACTTC. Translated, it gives CASSMGAGYEQYF.

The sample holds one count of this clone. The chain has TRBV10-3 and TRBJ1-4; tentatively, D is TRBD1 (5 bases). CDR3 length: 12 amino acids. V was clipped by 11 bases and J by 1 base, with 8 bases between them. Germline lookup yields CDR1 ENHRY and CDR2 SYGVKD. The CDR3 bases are TGTGCCTGTCAGGGAACTAATGAAAAACTGTTTTTT. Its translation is CACQGTNEKLFF.